The T cell receptor (beta chain) described here comes from a study of T cells in Graves' hyperthyroidism and ophthalmopathy. Study-wide findings and caveats: Before onset, ophthalmopathy was predicted by the model a median roughly 6.4 months earlier.

Amplified regions were TCR beta CDR3 sequences from RNA transcripts. TCR CDR3 regions were first amplified by RT-PCR with HTBI primers. Using its own MiXCR run on the multiplex PCR reads, TCRdb lists one record per CDR3 protein. The table shows more than 500,000 distinct CDR3 sequences, with 16% occurring only once. This clonotype was observed at least ten times. Its antigen is not identified. The sequenced sample consisted of blood. This TCR derives from a woman aged 30 to 39 with Graves' ophthalmopathy.

CDR3: CASRTPGHQPQHF. CDR3 bases: TGTGCCAGCAGGACTCCAGGGCATCAGCCCCAGCATTTT. The V and J genes are TRBV28 and TRBJ1-5; D may be TRBD1 (5 bases). V dropped 6 bases and J dropped 5 bases, with 11 bases sitting between them. Per germline, CDR1 MDHEN and CDR2 SYDVKM. This CDR3 comprises 13 residues.